The clone carrying this T cell receptor beta chain has only a few counts. Its antigen is not known. The data stem from a study of OX40 agonist ivuxolimab in advanced cancers. Overall study results and limits: Among the lowest peripheral clonal expansion occurred in 0.1-3.0 mg/kg partial responders. Within 6 weeks, CD4+ and CD8+ blood T cells expanded clonally at 0.1 to 3.0 mg/kg.

Produced via immunoSEQ multiplex PCR; TCRdb's table is partial and in-frame only. The top ten clones hold about 1.3% of a sample with 72,000 or so clones, approximately 90% of them seen once. J gave up 6 bases and V 3 bases, and 4 bases lay outside the gene matches. This CDR3 has 14 amino acids. Germline V gives CDR1 MNHEY, CDR2 SMNVEV (reference sequence). The source was CD4+ or CD8+ T cells sorted from blood, collected in a trial of the OX40 agonist ivuxolimab. The chain recombines TRBV27 with TRBJ1-5; TRBD1 matches 8 bases. The TCR was taken from an adult with an advanced solid tumor such as melanoma, head and neck, liver or kidney cancer. CDR3: CASSFRGRGQPQHF. The CDR3 nucleotides are TGTGCCAGCAGTTTCAGGGGGCGAGGTCAGCCCCAGCATTTT.